The present T cell receptor beta chain was sequenced within a study of T cell changes during pregnancy in multiple sclerosis. The J segment lost 8 bases and the V segment lost 5 bases, leaving 16 bases of the junction unmatched. Germline loops: CDR1 SGHTS, CDR2 YDEGEE. The CDR3 length is 16 residues. Sequenced by immunoSEQ multiplex PCR; TCRdb stores in-frame clones only, minus some. The data show approximately 110,000 clones, approximately 91% seen once. This clonotype was obtained from a female donor with multiple sclerosis, enrolled in a pregnancy study. The specimen was peripheral blood, collected after pregnancy. The chain is built from TRBV5-8 and TRBJ1-5; 7 bases are a match to TRBD1. DNA for the CDR3: TGTGCCAGCAGATTGAAGTACAGGGGCCCTGGGGAGCCCCAGCATTTT. Protein product: CASRLKYRGPGEPQHF.